The clone carrying this TCR beta chain came up many times. The V segment lost 2 bases and the J segment 5 bases; nucleotides outside the gene matches: 8. This CDR3 is built from 15 residues. Germline V CDR1 and CDR2: KGHSH, LQKENI. The data originate from a study of patients and donors after allogeneic stem cell transplantation. TCRdb fed the RT-PCR reads into MiXCR, producing one record per CDR3 protein. The table records some 230,000 distinct CDR3 sequences, 13% to 15% of them present only once. This chain connects TRBV18 to TRBJ2-5; 7 bases are a match to TRBD1. The TCR sequence derives from a human donor who was either an allogeneic HSCT recipient or a stem cell or donor lymphocyte infusion donor (not recorded which). It is not recorded whose cells these are; they may come from a transplant donor. Sample: blood, either unsorted or a sorted T cell fraction (not recorded which). The CDR3 DNA reads as TGTGCCAGCTCACCAGAGAGACAGGGTCGGGAGACCCAGTACTTC. Protein sequence: CASSPERQGRETQYF.